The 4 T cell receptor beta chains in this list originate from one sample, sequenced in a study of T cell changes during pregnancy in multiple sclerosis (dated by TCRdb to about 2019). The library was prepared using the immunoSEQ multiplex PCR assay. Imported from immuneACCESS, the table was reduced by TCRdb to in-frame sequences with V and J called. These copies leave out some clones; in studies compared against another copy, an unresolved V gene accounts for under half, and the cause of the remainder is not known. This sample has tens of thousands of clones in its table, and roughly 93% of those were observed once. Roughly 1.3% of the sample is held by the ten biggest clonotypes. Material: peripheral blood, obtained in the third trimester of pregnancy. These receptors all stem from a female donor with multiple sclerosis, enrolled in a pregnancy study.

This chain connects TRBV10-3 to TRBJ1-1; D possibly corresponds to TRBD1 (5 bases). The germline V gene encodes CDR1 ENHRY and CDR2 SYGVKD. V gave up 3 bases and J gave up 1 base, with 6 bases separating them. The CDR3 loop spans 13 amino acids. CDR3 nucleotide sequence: TGTGCCATCAGTGATAGGGGGAACACTGAAGCTTTCTTT. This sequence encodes CAISDRGNTEAFF.

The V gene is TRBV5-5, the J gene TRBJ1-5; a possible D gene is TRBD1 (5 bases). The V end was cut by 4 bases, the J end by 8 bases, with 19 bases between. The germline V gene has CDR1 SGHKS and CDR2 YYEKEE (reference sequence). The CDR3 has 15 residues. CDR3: CASSVPQGPPEPQHF. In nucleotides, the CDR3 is TGTGCCAGCAGCGTCCCCCAGGGCCCGCCGGAGCCCCAGCATTTT. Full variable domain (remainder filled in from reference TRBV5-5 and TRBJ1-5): DAGVTQSPTHLIKTRGQQVTLRCSPISGHKSVSWYQQVLGQGPQFIFQYYEKEERGRGNFPDRFSARQFPNYSSELNVNALLLGDSALYLCASSVPQGPPEPQHFGDGTRLSIL.

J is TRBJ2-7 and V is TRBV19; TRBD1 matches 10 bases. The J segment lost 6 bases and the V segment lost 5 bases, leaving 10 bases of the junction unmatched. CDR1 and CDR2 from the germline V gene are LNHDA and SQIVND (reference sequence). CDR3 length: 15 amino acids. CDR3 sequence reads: CASSGTGTGASEQYF. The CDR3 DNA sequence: TGTGCCAGTAGTGGGACCGGGACAGGGGCGTCCGAGCAGTACTTC.

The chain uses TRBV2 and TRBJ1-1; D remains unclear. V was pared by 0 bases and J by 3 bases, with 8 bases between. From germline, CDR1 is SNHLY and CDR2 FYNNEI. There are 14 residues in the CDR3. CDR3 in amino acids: CASSEAGRDTEAFF. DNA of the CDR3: TGTGCCAGCAGTGAAGCAGGGAGGGACACTGAAGCTTTCTTT.